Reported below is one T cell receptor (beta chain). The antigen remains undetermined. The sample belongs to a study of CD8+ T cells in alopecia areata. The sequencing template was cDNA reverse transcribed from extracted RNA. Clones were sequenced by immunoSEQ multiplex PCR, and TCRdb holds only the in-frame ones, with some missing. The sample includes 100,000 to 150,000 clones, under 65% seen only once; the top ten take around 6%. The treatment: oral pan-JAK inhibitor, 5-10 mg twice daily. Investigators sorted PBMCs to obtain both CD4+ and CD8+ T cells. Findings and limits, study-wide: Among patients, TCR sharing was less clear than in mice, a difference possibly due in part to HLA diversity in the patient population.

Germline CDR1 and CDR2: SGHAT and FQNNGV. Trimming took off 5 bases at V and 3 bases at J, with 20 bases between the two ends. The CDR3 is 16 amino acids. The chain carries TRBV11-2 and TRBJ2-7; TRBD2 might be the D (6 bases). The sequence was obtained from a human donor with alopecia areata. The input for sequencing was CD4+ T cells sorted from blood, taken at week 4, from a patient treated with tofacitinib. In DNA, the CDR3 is TGTGCCAGCAGCCCCATCGCGCGGGAAGCCAACTACGAGCAGTACTTC. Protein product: CASSPIAREANYEQYF.